This entry concerns a single T cell receptor (beta chain). This specimen belongs to a study of shared T cell receptors in the human thymus. TCRdb's table, derived via immunoSEQ multiplex PCR, lists solely in-frame clones and lacks some. This table holds fewer than 700,000 clones, 88% found once. The sample also formed part of further work on human thymus T cells. That investigation notes: Obtained as resections during corrective heart surgery, the thymus tissue was then studied. Gene usage (both V and J) appeared biased in thymic and blood repertoires.

The sequenced sample consisted of thymocytes. This sequence was found in a boy under two years old with a congenital heart defect.

The CDR3 is CASRQRKRNYGYTF. The CDR3 region has the DNA TGTGCCAGCAGGCAGCGGAAGAGGAACTATGGCTACACCTTC. J is TRBJ1-2 and V is TRBV28; the D is unclear. Trimming shortened V by 6 bases and J by 2 bases, and 13 bases separated the two germline ends. The CDR3 is made up of 14 amino acids. Germline V gene data show CDR1 as MDHEN and CDR2 as SYDVKM.